The next 2 T cell receptor beta chains were all read from a single sample in a study of response to subunit inactivated influenza vaccine. MiXCR, applied by TCRdb to the RT-PCR reads, yields one record per CDR3 protein. The repertoire has over 150,000 distinct CDR3 sequences, 11% of them found once; the top ten carry around 12%. The source was non-naive T cells sorted from PBMCs, collected 35 to 45 days after vaccination. These receptors were collected from a man aged 45-60 years who received an inactivated influenza vaccine.

The gene calls are TRBV5-1 and TRBJ2-6; tentative D call: TRBD1 (5 bases). V gave up 0 bases and J gave up 0 bases, with 10 bases separating them. The germline gives CDR1 SGHRS, CDR2 YFSETQ. The CDR3 is made up of 17 amino acids. CDR3 in amino acids: CASSLGTFLSGANVLTF. In DNA, the CDR3 is TGCGCCAGCAGCTTGGGGACATTCCTCTCTGGGGCCAACGTCCTGACTTTC.

This chain links TRBV4-3 with TRBJ2-6; D not certain. The length of the CDR3 is 15 residues. The germline V and J ends were trimmed by 4 bases and 0 bases, with 7 bases remaining between them. Germline loops: CDR1 LGHNA, CDR2 YSLEER. The CDR3 region has the DNA TGCGCCAGCAGCCCGGTTGGCTCTGGGGCCAACGTCCTGACTTTC. This codes for CASSPVGSGANVLTF.